This TCR beta chain is drawn from a study of neoadjuvant anti-PD-1 for oral cavity cancer. TCRdb's table, derived via immunoSEQ multiplex PCR, lists solely in-frame clones and lacks some. This sample has some 66,000 clones, with around 88% found just once. This CDR3 spans 15 amino acids. V gave up 2 bases and J gave up 3 bases, with 14 bases separating them. Germline V gene sequence: CDR1 MNHEY, CDR2 SVGAGI. Blood cells were analyzed directly, without culture or expansion. The specimen comprised PBMCs, sampled before nivolumab (anti-PD-1) treatment. The chain employs TRBV6-5 and TRBJ2-7, with D unresolved. The receptor was derived from a person aged 40-85 years with oral cavity squamous cell carcinoma. Written as DNA, the CDR3 is TGTGCCAGCAGTTACGGATTTACGTCAATCTACGAGCAGTACTTC. It is translated as CASSYGFTSIYEQYF.